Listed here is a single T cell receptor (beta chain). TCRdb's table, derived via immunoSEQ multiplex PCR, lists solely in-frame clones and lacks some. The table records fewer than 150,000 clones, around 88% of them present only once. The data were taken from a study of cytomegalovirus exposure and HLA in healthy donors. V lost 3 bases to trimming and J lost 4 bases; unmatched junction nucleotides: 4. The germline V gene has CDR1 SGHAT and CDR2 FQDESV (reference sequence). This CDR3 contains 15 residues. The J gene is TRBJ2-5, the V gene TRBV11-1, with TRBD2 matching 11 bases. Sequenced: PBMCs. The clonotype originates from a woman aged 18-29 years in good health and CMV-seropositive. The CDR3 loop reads CASSFLAGGVETQYF. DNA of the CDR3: TGTGCCAGCAGCTTTCTAGCGGGGGGCGTAGAGACCCAGTACTTC. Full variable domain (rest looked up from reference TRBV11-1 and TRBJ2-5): EAEVAQSPRYKITEKSQAVAFWCDPISGHATLYWYRQILGQGPELLVQFQDESVVDDSQLPKDRFSAERLKGVDSTLKIQPAELGDSAMYLCASSFLAGGVETQYFGPGTRLLVL.